Listed here are 8 T cell receptor beta chains from one sample, sequenced in a study of blood T cell repertoires in COVID-19. TCRdb's table, derived via immunoSEQ multiplex PCR, lists solely in-frame clones and lacks some. Of 70,000 to 95,000 clones in the sample, 70% to 85% were seen once. The sample was peripheral blood. The receptors were gathered from a woman aged 50 to 65 with acute or convalescent COVID-19.

The chain recombines TRBV5-1 with TRBJ2-3; 8 bases are shared with TRBD2. Trimming cost V 0 bases and J 2 bases; bases outside gene matches: 5. The CDR3 length is 16 residues. Per germline, CDR1 SGHRS and CDR2 YFSETQ. For the CDR3, the DNA is TGCGCCAGCAGCTTGGGGCCGGGAGGGCTCACAGATACGCAGTATTTT. This translates into CASSLGPGGLTDTQYF.

The rearrangement uses TRBV19 and TRBJ2-7, with 8 bases fitting TRBD1. Trimming removed 6 bases from V and 1 base from J; junction bases left unmatched: 5. CDR1 LNHDA and CDR2 SQIVND come from the germline V gene (reference sequence). This CDR3 comprises 14 residues. CDR3 DNA sequence: TGTGCCAGTAGCAGAGGACAGGGATCCTACGAGCAGTACTTC. It specifies CASSRGQGSYEQYF.

V is TRBV27 and J is TRBJ2-1, with 8 bases lining up with TRBD2. The junction had 12 bases not matched to a gene; V was cut back by 4 bases and J by 7 bases. The CDR3 is 16 residues long. Germline V CDR1 and CDR2: MNHEY, SMNVEV (reference sequence). The DNA for the CDR3 is TGTGCCAGCAGTTGGAACGGGAGGGCCATTTTGAATGAGCAGTTCTTC. Translated: CASSWNGRAILNEQFF.

The chain carries TRBV9 and TRBJ2-1; D perhaps matches TRBD2 (6 bases). The CDR3 has 14 amino acids. V dropped 0 bases and J dropped 7 bases, with 11 bases sitting between them. Germline V lookup: CDR1 SGDLS, CDR2 YYNGEE. CDR3 nucleotide sequence: TGTGCCAGCAGCGTAGGTGGAGCGGGTAATGAGCAGTTCTTC. Translating it yields CASSVGGAGNEQFF.

The rearrangement joins TRBV6-1 to TRBJ1-3; no definite D call. CDR1 MNHNS and CDR2 SASEGT come from the germline V gene. Trimming removed 2 bases at V and 5 bases at J, with 25 bases between. This CDR3 region has 19 residues. The CDR3 DNA reads TGTGCCAGCAGTGAAACGTTAATTGGGCCCCTTACCGGGAGAAACACCATATATTTT. Translated: CASSETLIGPLTGRNTIYF.

V is TRBV30 and J is TRBJ1-3; no clear D gene. This CDR3 contains 13 residues. CDR1 GTSNPN and CDR2 SVGIG come from the germline V gene (reference sequence). Trimming stripped 4 bases from V and 0 bases from J, with 7 bases between. Written as DNA, the CDR3 is TGTGCCTGGAACACGAACTCTGGAAACACCATATATTTT. Translated: CAWNTNSGNTIYF.

The chain employs TRBV9 and TRBJ2-7; the D gene is possibly TRBD2 (5 bases). V was cut by 0 bases and J by 5 bases, with 12 bases left in between. In germline, CDR1 is SGDLS, CDR2 YYNGEE. The CDR3 spans 14 residues. DNA for the CDR3: TGTGCCAGCAGCGTAGGAGGGAGTTGGGACGAGCAGTACTTC. Protein: CASSVGGSWDEQYF.

The chain links TRBV19 to TRBJ1-5; no clear D. Looked up from germline, CDR1 is LNHDA and CDR2 is SQIVND (reference sequence). Trimming cost V 3 bases and J 4 bases, with 10 bases left between them. The CDR3 totals 14 residues. The CDR3 spells CASSILTLNQPQHF. As DNA, the CDR3 is TGTGCCAGTAGTATTTTAACTTTGAATCAGCCCCAGCATTTT.